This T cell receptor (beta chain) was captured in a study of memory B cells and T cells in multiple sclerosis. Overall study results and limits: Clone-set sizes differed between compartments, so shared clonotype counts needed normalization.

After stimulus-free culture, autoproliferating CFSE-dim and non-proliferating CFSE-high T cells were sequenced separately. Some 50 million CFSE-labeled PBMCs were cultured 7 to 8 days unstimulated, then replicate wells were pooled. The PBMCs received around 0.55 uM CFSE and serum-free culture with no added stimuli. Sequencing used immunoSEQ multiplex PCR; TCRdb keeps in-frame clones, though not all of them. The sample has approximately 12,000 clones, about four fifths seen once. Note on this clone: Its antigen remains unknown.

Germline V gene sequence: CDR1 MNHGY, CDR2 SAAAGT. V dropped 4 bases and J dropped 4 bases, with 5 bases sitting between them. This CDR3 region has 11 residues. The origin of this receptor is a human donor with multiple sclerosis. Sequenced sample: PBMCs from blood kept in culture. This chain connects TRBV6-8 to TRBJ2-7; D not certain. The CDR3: CASSCQYEQYF. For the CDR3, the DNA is TGTGCCAGCAGTTGCCAATACGAGCAGTACTTC.